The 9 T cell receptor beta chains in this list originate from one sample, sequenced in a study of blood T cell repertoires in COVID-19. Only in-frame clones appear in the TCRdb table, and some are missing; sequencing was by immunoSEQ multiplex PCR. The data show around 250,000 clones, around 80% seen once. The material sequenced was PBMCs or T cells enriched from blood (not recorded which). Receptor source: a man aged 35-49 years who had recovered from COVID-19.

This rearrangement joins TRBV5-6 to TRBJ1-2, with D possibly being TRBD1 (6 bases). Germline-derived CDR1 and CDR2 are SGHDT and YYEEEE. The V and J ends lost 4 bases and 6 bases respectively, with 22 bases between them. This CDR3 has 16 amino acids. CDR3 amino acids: CASSRFEGVGNHGYTF. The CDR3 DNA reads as TGTGCCAGCAGCCGATTCGAGGGGGTGGGGAACCATGGCTACACCTTC.

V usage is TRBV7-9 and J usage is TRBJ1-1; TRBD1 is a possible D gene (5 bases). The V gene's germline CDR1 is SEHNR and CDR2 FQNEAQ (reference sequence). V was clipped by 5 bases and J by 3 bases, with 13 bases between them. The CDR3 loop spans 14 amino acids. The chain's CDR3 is CASSRGGGDTEAFF. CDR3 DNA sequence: TGTGCCAGCAGCCGGGGCGGGGGGGACACTGAAGCTTTCTTT.

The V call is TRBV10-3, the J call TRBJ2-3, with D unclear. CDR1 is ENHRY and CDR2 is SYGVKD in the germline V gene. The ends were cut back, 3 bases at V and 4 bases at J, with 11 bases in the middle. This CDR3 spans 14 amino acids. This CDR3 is CAISETARPDTQYF. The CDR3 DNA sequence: TGTGCCATCAGTGAAACCGCGAGGCCAGATACGCAGTATTTT.

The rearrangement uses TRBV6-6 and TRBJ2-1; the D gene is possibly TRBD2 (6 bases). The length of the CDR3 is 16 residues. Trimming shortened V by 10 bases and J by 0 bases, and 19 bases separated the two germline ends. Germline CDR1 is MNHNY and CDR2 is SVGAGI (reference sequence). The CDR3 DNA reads TGTGCCACCGACCGCCGCCGCGGGGCCTCCTACAATGAGCAGTTCTTC. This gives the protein CATDRRRGASYNEQFF.

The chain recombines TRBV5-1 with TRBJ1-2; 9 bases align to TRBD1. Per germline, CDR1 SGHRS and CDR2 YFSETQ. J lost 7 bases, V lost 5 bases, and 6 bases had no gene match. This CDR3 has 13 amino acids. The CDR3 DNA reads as TGCGCCAGCAGACGACAGGGGGATACTGGCTACACCTTC. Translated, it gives CASRRQGDTGYTF. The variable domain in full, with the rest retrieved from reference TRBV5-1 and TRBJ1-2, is KAGVTQTPRYLIKTRGQQVTLSCSPISGHRSVSWYQQTPGQGLQFLFEYFSETQRNKGNFPGRFSGRQFSNSRSEMNVSTLELGDSALYLCASRRQGDTGYTFGSGTRLTVV.

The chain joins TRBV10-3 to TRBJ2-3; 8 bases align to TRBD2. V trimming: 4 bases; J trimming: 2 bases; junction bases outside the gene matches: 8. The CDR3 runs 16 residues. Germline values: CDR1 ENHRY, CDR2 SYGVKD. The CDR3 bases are TGTGCCATCAGTGCCCCCTTGCGGGGGGACACAGATACGCAGTATTTT. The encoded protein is CAISAPLRGDTDTQYF.

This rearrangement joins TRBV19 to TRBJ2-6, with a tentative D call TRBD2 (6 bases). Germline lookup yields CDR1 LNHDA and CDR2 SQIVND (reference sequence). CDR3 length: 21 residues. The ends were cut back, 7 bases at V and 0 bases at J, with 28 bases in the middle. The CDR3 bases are TGTGCCAGTAATGGGTTGGTCTTTGGCGGGACCATACCCTCTGGGGCCAACGTCCTGACTTTC. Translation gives CASNGLVFGGTIPSGANVLTF. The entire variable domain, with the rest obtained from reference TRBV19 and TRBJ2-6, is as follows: DGGITQSPKYLFRKEGQNVTLSCEQNLNHDAMYWYRQDPGQGLRLIYYSQIVNDFQKGDIAEGYSVSREKKESFPLTVTSAQKNPTAFYLCASNGLVFGGTIPSGANVLTFGAGSRLTVL.

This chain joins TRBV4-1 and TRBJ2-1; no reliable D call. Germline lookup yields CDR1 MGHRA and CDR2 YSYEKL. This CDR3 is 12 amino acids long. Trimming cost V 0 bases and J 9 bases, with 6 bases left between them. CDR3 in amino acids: CASSQDWLEQFF. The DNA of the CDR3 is TGCGCCAGCAGCCAAGATTGGCTTGAGCAGTTCTTC.

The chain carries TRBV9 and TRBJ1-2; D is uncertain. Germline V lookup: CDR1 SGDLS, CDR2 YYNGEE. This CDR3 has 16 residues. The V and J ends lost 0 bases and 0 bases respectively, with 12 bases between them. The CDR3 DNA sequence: TGTGCCAGCAGCGTAGGAGGGCCAGCCACTAACTATGGCTACACCTTC. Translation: CASSVGGPATNYGYTF.